This entry is about one T cell receptor beta chain. The record originates from a study of PD-L1 blockade in urothelial cancer. V was clipped by 4 bases and J by 4 bases, with 18 bases between them. This CDR3 region has 16 residues. Germline V CDR1 and CDR2: SGHDT, YYEEEE. Profiled with immunoSEQ multiplex PCR; TCRdb holds only in-frame clones, not every one. The table records about 81,000 clones, 90% to 95% of them present only once. The sequencing here drew on PBMCs, taken around atezolizumab (anti-PD-L1) treatment. The sequence was collected from a man aged 60 to 69 with urothelial cancer. The V call is TRBV5-6, the J call TRBJ2-4; no firm D call. Written as DNA, the CDR3 is TGTGCCAGCAGCCCAGTCACCGAGGCCATGAAAAACATTCAGTACTTC. Protein: CASSPVTEAMKNIQYF.